Shown below are 20 T cell receptor beta chains from a single sample sequenced in a study of CD4 T cells in relation to SARS-CoV-2 and coronaviruses. Profiling relied on immunoSEQ multiplex PCR, and the TCRdb table lists in-frame clones only, not all of them. Of roughly 30,000 clones listed, roughly 72% are singletons. These TCRs' antigens remain unknown. The unexposed donors gave CD4+ T cells in about 2011-2018, prior to COVID-19. The cells were cultured for over eight days before CD4+ T cells were isolated. Sequenced input: CD4+ T cells from PBMCs, cultured in vitro. All receptors derive from a human donor in good health.

V usage is TRBV4-2 and J usage is TRBJ1-3, with TRBD1 as a possible D gene (5 bases). The CDR3 sequence is 15 residues long. Trimming left V 0 bases short and J 4 bases short, with 10 bases between. Germline V gene lookup returns CDR1 LGHNA and CDR2 YNFKEQ. Here the CDR3 DNA reads TGTGCCAGCAGCCAAGATCAAACAGGAGGAAACACCATATATTTT. This codes for CASSQDQTGGNTIYF.

V and J are TRBV3-1 (or the pseudogene TRBV3-2) and TRBJ1-5, with D perhaps TRBD1 (6 bases). CDR3 length: 17 amino acids. V dropped 0 bases and J dropped 0 bases, with 12 bases sitting between them. Germline CDR1 reads LGHDT; CDR2 reads YNNKEL (reference sequence). CDR3 in amino acids: CASSQDGAGASNQPQHF. The DNA of the CDR3 is TGTGCCAGCAGCCAAGATGGGGCAGGGGCTAGCAATCAGCCCCAGCATTTT.

This chain links TRBV3-1 (or the pseudogene TRBV3-2) with TRBJ2-2, with D possibly matching TRBD2 (6 bases). This CDR3 has 16 residues. V was clipped by 1 base and J by 3 bases, with 12 bases between them. CDR1 LGHDT and CDR2 YNNKEL come from the germline V gene (reference sequence). The DNA of the CDR3 is TGTGCCAGCAGCCAAGGGGTTGGAGGGGACACCGGGGAGCTGTTTTTT. Residues: CASSQGVGGDTGELFF.

The J gene is TRBJ2-7, the V gene TRBV5-1, with 13 bases aligning to TRBD2. This CDR3 region has 16 residues. Trimming cost V 0 bases and J 3 bases; bases outside gene matches: 3. From germline, CDR1 is SGHRS and CDR2 YFSETQ. The DNA of the CDR3 is TGCGCCAGCAGCTTGGGAGGGACTAGCGGGGTCTACGAGCAGTACTTC. It translates to CASSLGGTSGVYEQYF.

V is TRBV7-2 and J is TRBJ1-5; D might be TRBD1 (6 bases). CDR3 length: 19 amino acids. V lost 3 bases, J lost 0 bases, and 21 bases lay in between. CDR1 and CDR2 (germline): SGHTA, FQGNSA. The CDR3 DNA reads as TGTGCCAGCAGCTTGGGGTGGACAGATTTACTTTATAGCAATCAGCCCCAGCATTTT. Residues: CASSLGWTDLLYSNQPQHF.

This rearrangement joins TRBV19 to TRBJ1-1; a possible D gene is TRBD1 (6 bases). Germline CDR1 is LNHDA and CDR2 is SQIVND (reference sequence). Trimming took off 7 bases at V and 5 bases at J, with 17 bases between the two ends. This CDR3 is built from 14 residues. CDR3 in amino acids: CASMIRGFMTEAFF. The CDR3 DNA follows: TGTGCCAGTATGATAAGGGGGTTTATGACTGAAGCTTTCTTT.

CDR3 residues: CASTLRRPGGVFSGANVLTF. The DNA of the CDR3 is TGTGCCAGTACCCTCAGGAGGCCAGGGGGGGTTTTCTCTGGGGCCAACGTCCTGACTTTC. The J gene is TRBJ2-6, the V gene TRBV19, with D perhaps TRBD1 or TRBD2 (7 bases each). Germline V lookup: CDR1 LNHDA, CDR2 SQIVND (reference sequence). Between the trimmed V and J ends, which lost 7 bases and 0 bases, there was a span of 25 bases. The CDR3 is made up of 20 amino acids. Using reference TRBV19 and TRBJ2-6 for the parts outside the CDR3, the full variable domain is DGGITQSPKYLFRKEGQNVTLSCEQNLNHDAMYWYRQDPGQGLRLIYYSQIVNDFQKGDIAEGYSVSREKKESFPLTVTSAQKNPTAFYLCASTLRRPGGVFSGANVLTFGAGSRLTVL.

The V gene is TRBV19, the J gene TRBJ1-5; 11 bases map to TRBD1. The V and J ends lost 9 bases and 1 base, in that order; junction bases with no gene match: 20. The CDR3 contains 20 residues. The germline V gene encodes CDR1 LNHDA and CDR2 SQIVND (reference sequence). For the CDR3, the DNA is TGTGCCAGCAACCAAAACTCCAGATGGGGACAGGGGGTCAGCAATCAGCCCCAGCATTTT. It is translated as CASNQNSRWGQGVSNQPQHF. The full variable domain, rest sourced from reference TRBV19 and TRBJ1-5, is DGGITQSPKYLFRKEGQNVTLSCEQNLNHDAMYWYRQDPGQGLRLIYYSQIVNDFQKGDIAEGYSVSREKKESFPLTVTSAQKNPTAFYLCASNQNSRWGQGVSNQPQHFGDGTRLSIL.

The chain couples TRBV4-3 to TRBJ2-3, with TRBD1 as a possible D gene (5 bases). V was trimmed by 4 bases and J by 5 bases, leaving 10 bases between them. The germline V gene has CDR1 LGHNA and CDR2 YSLEER. The CDR3 covers 13 residues. As DNA, the CDR3 is TGCGCCAGCAGCCGCACGACAGAAGATACGCAGTATTTT. Encoded protein: CASSRTTEDTQYF.

The gene calls are TRBV7-9 and TRBJ2-5, with 10 positions matching TRBD1. After removal of 7 bases from V and 3 bases from J, the junction contained 8 bases not matched to a gene. CDR3 size: 15 residues. The germline CDR1 and CDR2 sequences are SEHNR and FQNEAQ (reference sequence). The CDR3 loop reads CASNLADRGEETQYF. The DNA for the CDR3 is TGTGCCAGCAACTTGGCGGACAGGGGGGAAGAGACCCAGTACTTC.

The V and J genes are TRBV11-3 and TRBJ1-1; a possible D gene is TRBD1 (5 bases). The V end was cut by 5 bases, the J end by 0 bases, with 13 bases between. The V gene's germline CDR1 is SGHNT and CDR2 YENEEA. This CDR3 comprises 15 residues. CDR3 loop: CASSQPGRMNTEAFF. CDR3 nucleotide sequence: TGTGCCAGCAGCCAACCGGGACGTATGAACACTGAAGCTTTCTTT.

This chain uses TRBV18 with TRBJ1-2, with 10 bases lining up with TRBD1. V was pared by 1 base and J by 2 bases, with 7 bases of the junction left unmatched. Germline V gene lookup returns CDR1 KGHSH and CDR2 LQKENI. There are 17 residues in the CDR3. The CDR3 reads CASSPLPGQGPNYGYTF. DNA of the CDR3: TGTGCCAGCTCACCACTCCCGGGACAGGGGCCAAACTATGGCTACACCTTC.

The gene calls are TRBV5-6 and TRBJ2-3, with 7 bases matching TRBD2. V shed 2 bases and J 3 bases; nucleotides not matched to a gene: 0. Germline assignment: CDR1 SGHDT and CDR2 YYEEEE. The CDR3 spans 13 residues. The CDR3 region has the DNA TGTGCCAGCAGCTTCGGGGGGACAGATACGCAGTATTTT. This codes for CASSFGGTDTQYF.

The V gene is TRBV12-5, the J gene TRBJ2-3; no reliable D call. Trimming left V 2 bases short and J 0 bases short, with 9 bases between. The CDR3 covers 15 residues. Germline CDR1 reads LGHNT; CDR2 reads FRNRAP. The chain's CDR3 is CASGLSIPSTDTQYF. The CDR3 coding sequence is TGTGCTAGTGGTTTGAGCATCCCTAGCACAGATACGCAGTATTTT.

The chain uses TRBV4-1 and TRBJ2-5; D might be TRBD1 or TRBD2, each matching 6 bases. Germline lookup yields CDR1 MGHRA and CDR2 YSYEKL. The CDR3 totals 15 residues. Trimming shortened V by 4 bases and J by 4 bases, and 16 bases separated the two germline ends. The CDR3 nucleotides read TGCGCCAGCAGCCGCGGACAGCCCGGGGGAGAGACCCAGTACTTC. This translates into CASSRGQPGGETQYF.

This chain links TRBV18 with TRBJ1-6; the match to TRBD1 covers 10 bases. Germline V CDR1 and CDR2: KGHSH, LQKENI. The ends lost 2 bases at V and 9 bases at J; junction bases unmatched: 1. CDR3 size: 14 residues. CDR3 DNA: TGTGCCAGCTCACCAGGGGACAGGGGTTCACCCCTCCACTTT. Translation: CASSPGDRGSPLHF.

J is TRBJ2-2 and V is TRBV19; perhaps TRBD2 as D (6 bases). Germline loops: CDR1 LNHDA, CDR2 SQIVND (reference sequence). The length of the CDR3 is 14 residues. V was clipped by 9 bases and J by 6 bases, with 17 bases between them. The CDR3 here is CASLLLSGSGELFF. As DNA, the CDR3 is TGTGCCAGCCTTCTTCTCAGCGGGTCCGGGGAGCTGTTTTTT. Full variable domain (rest looked up from reference TRBV19 and TRBJ2-2): DGGITQSPKYLFRKEGQNVTLSCEQNLNHDAMYWYRQDPGQGLRLIYYSQIVNDFQKGDIAEGYSVSREKKESFPLTVTSAQKNPTAFYLCASLLLSGSGELFFGEGSRLTVL.

This chain connects TRBV4-3 to TRBJ1-2, with TRBD1 matching over 7 bases. This CDR3 spans 15 amino acids. J was trimmed by 0 bases and V by 2 bases; bases with no gene match: 3. Germline V gene sequence: CDR1 LGHNA, CDR2 YSLEER. DNA of the CDR3: TGCGCCAGCAGCCAACGGACAGGTTCTAACTATGGCTACACCTTC. Protein product: CASSQRTGSNYGYTF.

This clone was seen a handful of times. The chain couples TRBV27 to TRBJ1-6; TRBD1 is a possible D gene (5 bases). CDR3 size: 13 residues. Germline CDR1 and CDR2: MNHEY and SMNVEV (reference sequence). V lost 4 bases and J 6 bases, leaving 7 bases between the germline ends. Here the CDR3 DNA reads TGTGCCAGCAGTTGGGGCATTAATTCACCCCTCCACTTT. Its translation is CASSWGINSPLHF.

The chain recombines TRBV5-1 with TRBJ1-2; D is possibly TRBD1 (5 bases). V lost 4 bases and J lost 0, with 22 bases in between. The V gene's germline CDR1 is SGHRS and CDR2 YFSETQ. There are 18 residues in the CDR3. CDR3 loop: CASSQTRGERGSNYGYTF. The CDR3 nucleotides are TGCGCCAGCAGCCAAACTAGGGGTGAGAGGGGATCTAACTATGGCTACACCTTC.